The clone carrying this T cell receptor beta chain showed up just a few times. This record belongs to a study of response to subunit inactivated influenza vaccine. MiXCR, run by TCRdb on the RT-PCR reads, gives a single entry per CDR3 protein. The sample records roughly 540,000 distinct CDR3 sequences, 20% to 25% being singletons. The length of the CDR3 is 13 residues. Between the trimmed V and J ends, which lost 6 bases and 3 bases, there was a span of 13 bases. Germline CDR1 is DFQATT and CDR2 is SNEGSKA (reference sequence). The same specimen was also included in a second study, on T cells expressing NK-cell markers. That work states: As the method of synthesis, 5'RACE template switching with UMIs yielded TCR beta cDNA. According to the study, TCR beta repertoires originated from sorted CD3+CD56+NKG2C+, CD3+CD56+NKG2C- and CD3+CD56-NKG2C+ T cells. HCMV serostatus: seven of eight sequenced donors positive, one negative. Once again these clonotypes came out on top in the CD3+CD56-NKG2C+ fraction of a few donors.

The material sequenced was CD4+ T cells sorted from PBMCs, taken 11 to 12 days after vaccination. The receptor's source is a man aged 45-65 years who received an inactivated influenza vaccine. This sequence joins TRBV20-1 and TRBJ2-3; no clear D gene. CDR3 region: CSANFEATDTQYF. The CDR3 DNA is TGCAGTGCGAACTTTGAAGCGACAGATACGCAGTATTTT.